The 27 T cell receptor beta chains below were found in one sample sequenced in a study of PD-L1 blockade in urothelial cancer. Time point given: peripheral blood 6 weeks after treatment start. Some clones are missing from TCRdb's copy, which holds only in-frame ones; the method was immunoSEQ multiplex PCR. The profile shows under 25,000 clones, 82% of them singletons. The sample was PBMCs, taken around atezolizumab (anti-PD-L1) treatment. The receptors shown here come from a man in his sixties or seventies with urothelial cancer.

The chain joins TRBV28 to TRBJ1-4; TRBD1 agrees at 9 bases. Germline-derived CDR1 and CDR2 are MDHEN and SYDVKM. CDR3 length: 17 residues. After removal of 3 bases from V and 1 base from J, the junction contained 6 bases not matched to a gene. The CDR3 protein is CASSLGQGMVTNEKLFF. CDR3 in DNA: TGTGCCAGCAGTTTGGGACAGGGAATGGTAACTAATGAAAAACTGTTTTTT.

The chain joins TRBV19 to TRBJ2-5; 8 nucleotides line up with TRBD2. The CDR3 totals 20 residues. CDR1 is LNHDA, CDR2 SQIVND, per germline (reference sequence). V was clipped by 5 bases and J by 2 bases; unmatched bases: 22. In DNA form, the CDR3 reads TGTGCCAGTAGTCGATCGACTTCACTAGCGGAAAGCACCTTACAAGAGACCCAGTACTTC. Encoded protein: CASSRSTSLAESTLQETQYF.

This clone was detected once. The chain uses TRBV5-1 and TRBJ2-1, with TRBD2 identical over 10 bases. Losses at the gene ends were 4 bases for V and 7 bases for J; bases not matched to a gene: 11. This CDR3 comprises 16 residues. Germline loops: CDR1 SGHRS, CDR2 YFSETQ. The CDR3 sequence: CASSGLAGGRGNEQFF. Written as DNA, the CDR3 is TGCGCCAGCAGCGGGTTAGCGGGAGGCCGCGGGAATGAGCAGTTCTTC.

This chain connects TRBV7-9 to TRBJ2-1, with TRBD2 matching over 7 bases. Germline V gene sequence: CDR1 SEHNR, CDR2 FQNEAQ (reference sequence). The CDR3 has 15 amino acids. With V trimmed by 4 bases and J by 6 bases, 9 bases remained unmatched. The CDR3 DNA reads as TGTGCCAGCAGCTGGGGGGGAGGGGACGTCAATGAGCAGTTCTTC. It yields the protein CASSWGGGDVNEQFF.

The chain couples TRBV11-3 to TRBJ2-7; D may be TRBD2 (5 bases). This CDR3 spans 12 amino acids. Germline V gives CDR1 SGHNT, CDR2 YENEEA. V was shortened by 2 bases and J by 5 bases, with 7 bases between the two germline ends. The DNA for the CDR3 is TGTGCCAGCAGCTTAAACGGGGACGAGCAGTACTTC. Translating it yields CASSLNGDEQYF.

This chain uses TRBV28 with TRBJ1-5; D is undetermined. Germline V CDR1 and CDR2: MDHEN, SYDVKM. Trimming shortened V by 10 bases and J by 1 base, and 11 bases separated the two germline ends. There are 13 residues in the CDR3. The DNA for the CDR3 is TGTGCCACCCAGCCGGGGAGCAATCAGCCCCAGCATTTT. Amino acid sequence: CATQPGSNQPQHF. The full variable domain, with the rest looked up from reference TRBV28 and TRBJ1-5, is DVKVTQSSRYLVKRTGEKVFLECVQDMDHENMFWYRQDPGLGLRLIYFSYDVKMKEKGDIPEGYSVSREKKERFSLILESASTNQTSMYLCATQPGSNQPQHFGDGTRLSIL.

The CDR3 nucleotides are TGTGCCAGCAGCCAAAGGGGACTAGCGGGAGGGTCTGATGAGCAGTTCTTC. Protein product: CASSQRGLAGGSDEQFF. The chain uses TRBV4-2 and TRBJ2-1, with TRBD2 matching 16 bases. V dropped 2 bases and J dropped 8; count of bases not matched to a gene: 6. Germline CDR1 LGHNA, CDR2 YNFKEQ. The CDR3 loop spans 17 amino acids.

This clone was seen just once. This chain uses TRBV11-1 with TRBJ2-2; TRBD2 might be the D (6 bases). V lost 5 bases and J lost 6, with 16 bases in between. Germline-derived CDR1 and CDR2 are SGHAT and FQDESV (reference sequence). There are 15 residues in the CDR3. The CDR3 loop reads CASSPEPEGPGELFF. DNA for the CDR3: TGTGCCAGCAGCCCTGAACCGGAGGGCCCCGGGGAGCTGTTTTTT.

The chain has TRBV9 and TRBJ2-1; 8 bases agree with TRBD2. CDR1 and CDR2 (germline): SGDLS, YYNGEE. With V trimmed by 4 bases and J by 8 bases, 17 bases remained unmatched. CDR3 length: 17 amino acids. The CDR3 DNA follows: TGTGCCAGCAGCTTCAGCGGGAGCAAGCAGAATGTAGATGAGCAGTTCTTC. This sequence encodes CASSFSGSKQNVDEQFF.

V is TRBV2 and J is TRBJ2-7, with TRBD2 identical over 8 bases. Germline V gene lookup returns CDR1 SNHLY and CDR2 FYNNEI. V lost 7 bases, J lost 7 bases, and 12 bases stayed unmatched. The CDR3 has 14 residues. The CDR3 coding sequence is TGTGCCAGCACAGTCGGGACTAGTGATCGAGAGCAGTACTTC. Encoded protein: CASTVGTSDREQYF.

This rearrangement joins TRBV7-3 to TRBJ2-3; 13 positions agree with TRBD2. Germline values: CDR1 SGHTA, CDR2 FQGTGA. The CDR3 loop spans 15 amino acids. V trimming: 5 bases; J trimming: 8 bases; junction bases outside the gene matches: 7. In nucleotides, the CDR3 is TGTGCCAGCAGCCCGTCCGGGACTAGCGGGGCTACGCAGTATTTT. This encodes CASSPSGTSGATQYF.

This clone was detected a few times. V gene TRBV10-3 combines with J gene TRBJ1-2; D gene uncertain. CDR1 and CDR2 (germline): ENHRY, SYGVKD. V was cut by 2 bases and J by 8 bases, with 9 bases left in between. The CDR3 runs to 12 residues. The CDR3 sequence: CAISEELLGYTF. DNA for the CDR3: TGTGCCATCAGTGAGGAACTACTAGGCTACACCTTC.

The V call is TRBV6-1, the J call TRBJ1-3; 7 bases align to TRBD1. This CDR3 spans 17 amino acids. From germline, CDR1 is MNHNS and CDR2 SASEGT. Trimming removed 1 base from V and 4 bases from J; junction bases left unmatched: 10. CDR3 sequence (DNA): TGTGCCAGCAGTGAAGACCCCTATACAGGGGACGGAAACACCATATATTTT. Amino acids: CASSEDPYTGDGNTIYF.

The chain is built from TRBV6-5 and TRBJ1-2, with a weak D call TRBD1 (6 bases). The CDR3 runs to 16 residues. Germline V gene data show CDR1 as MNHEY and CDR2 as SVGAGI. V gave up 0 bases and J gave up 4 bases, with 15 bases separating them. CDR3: CASSYSQDRRFYGYTF. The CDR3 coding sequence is TGTGCCAGCAGTTACTCGCAGGACAGAAGATTCTATGGCTACACCTTC.

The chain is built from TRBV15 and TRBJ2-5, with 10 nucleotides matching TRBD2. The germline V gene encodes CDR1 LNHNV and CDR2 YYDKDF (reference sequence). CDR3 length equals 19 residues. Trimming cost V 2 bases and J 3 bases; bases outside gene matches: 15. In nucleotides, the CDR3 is TGTGCCACCAGCAGACCCTCTTGGACTAGCGGAAATATCGAAGAGACCCAGTACTTC. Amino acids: CATSRPSWTSGNIEETQYF.

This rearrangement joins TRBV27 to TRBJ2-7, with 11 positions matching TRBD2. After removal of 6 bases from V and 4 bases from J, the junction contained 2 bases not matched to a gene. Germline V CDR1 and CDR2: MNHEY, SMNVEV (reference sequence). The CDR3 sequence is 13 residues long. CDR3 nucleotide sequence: TGTGCCAGCAGGTTAGCGGGAGGGTACGAGCAGTACTTC. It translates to CASRLAGGYEQYF.

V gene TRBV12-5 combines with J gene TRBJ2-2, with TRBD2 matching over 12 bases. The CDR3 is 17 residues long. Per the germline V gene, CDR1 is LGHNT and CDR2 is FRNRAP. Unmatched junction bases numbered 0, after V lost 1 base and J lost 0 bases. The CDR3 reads CASGLGTSGTNTGELFF. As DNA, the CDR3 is TGTGCTAGTGGTTTGGGGACTAGCGGGACGAACACCGGGGAGCTGTTTTTT.

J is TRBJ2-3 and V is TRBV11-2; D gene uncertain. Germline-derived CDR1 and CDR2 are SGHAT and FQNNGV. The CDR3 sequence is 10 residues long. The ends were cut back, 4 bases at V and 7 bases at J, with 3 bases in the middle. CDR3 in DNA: TGTGCCAGCAGCTCTCATACGCAGTATTTT. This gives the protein CASSSHTQYF.

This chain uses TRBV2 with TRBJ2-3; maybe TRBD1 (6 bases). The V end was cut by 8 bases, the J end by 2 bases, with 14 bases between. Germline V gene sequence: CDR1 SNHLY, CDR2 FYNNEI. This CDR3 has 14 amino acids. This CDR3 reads CASEIGQLTDTQYF. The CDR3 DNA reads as TGTGCCAGCGAGATCGGACAGCTCACAGATACGCAGTATTTT. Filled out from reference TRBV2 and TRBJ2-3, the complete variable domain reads EPEVTQTPSHQVTQMGQEVILRCVPISNHLYFYWYRQILGQKVEFLVSFYNNEISEKSEIFDDQFSVERPDGSNFTLKIRSTKLEDSAMYFCASEIGQLTDTQYFGPGTRLTVL.

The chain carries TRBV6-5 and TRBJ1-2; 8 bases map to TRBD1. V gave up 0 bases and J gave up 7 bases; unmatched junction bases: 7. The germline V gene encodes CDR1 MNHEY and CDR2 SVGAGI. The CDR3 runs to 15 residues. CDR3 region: CASSYSIQGQAGYTF. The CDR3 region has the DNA TGTGCCAGCAGTTACTCGATCCAGGGACAGGCTGGCTACACCTTC.

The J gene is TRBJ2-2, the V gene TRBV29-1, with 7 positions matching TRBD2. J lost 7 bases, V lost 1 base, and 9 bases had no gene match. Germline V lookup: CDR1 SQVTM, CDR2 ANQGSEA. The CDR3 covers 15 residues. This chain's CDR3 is CSVEGLAATGGELFF. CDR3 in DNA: TGCAGCGTTGAAGGGCTAGCGGCGACGGGCGGGGAGCTGTTTTTT.

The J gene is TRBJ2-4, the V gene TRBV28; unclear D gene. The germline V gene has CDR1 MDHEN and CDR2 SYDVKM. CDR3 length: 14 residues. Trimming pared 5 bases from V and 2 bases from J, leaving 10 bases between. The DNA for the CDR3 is TGTGCCAGCAGTCAAAGCCGATCCAAAAACATTCAGTACTTC. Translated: CASSQSRSKNIQYF.

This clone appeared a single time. The CDR3 spells CASSLDRLVGTEAFF. The CDR3 nucleotides are TGTGCCAGCAGCTTAGACAGGCTTGTAGGTACTGAAGCTTTCTTT. The V and J genes are TRBV7-9 and TRBJ1-1, with TRBD1 as a possible D gene (5 bases). From germline, CDR1 is SEHNR and CDR2 FQNEAQ (reference sequence). The CDR3 consists of 15 residues. Trimming left V 1 base short and J 5 bases short, with 14 bases between.

The CDR3 bases are TGTGCCAGCACTCCATCCGGGGGGGAGACCCAGTACTTC. Residues: CASTPSGGETQYF. This sequence joins TRBV11-1 and TRBJ2-5, with TRBD2 matching 7 bases. Germline CDR1 SGHAT, CDR2 FQDESV (reference sequence). J lost 5 bases, V lost 7 bases, and 7 bases had no gene match. The CDR3 is 13 amino acids.

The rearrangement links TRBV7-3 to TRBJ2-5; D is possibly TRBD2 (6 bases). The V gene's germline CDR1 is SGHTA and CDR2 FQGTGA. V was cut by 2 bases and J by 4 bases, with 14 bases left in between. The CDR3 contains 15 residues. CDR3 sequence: CASSLGGAGGETQYF. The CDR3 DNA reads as TGTGCCAGCAGCTTAGGGGGAGCGGGCGGAGAGACCCAGTACTTC.

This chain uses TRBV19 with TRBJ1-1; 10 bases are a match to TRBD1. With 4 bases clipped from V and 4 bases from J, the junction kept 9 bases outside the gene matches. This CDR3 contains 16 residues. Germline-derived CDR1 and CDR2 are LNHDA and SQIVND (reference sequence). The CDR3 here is CASSTSVWDRGTEAFF. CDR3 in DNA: TGTGCCAGTAGTACTTCAGTCTGGGACAGGGGCACTGAAGCTTTCTTT.

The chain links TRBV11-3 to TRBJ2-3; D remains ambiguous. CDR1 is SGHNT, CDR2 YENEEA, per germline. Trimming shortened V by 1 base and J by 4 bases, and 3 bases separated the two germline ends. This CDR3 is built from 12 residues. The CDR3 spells CASSLVSDTQYF. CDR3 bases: TGTGCCAGCAGCTTAGTATCAGATACGCAGTATTTT.